These 32 T cell receptor beta chains share one sample of origin, sequenced in a study of early T cells in non-severe SARS-CoV-2 infection. In TCRdb, the 5' RACE reads were re-called with MiXCR into one record per CDR3 protein. The table shows roughly 75,000 distinct CDR3 sequences, with 11% occurring only once. The sequenced sample was whole blood. The receptors here all came from an adult who was a healthcare worker with PCR-confirmed SARS-CoV-2 infection or an uninfected control (not recorded which).

This clonotype was counted a few times. Here the CDR3 DNA reads TGCAGTGCTAGAGGAGACAGCCTCGAAGAGCAGTACTTC. Translated: CSARGDSLEEQYF. The chain couples TRBV20-1 to TRBJ2-7, with D possibly TRBD1 on 5 matching bases. Deletions cut 1 base from V and 7 bases from J, with 14 bases between. The CDR3 length is 13 residues. Per germline, CDR1 DFQATT and CDR2 SNEGSKA (reference sequence).

The rearrangement links TRBV5-1 to TRBJ2-7; no firm D call. The CDR3 extends over 14 amino acids. CDR1 and CDR2 from the germline V gene are SGHRS and YFSETQ. Trimming cost V 1 base and J 0 bases, with 8 bases left between them. CDR3 coding DNA: TGCGCCAGCAGCTTGTGGGTCGGCTCCTACGAGCAGTACTTC. It specifies CASSLWVGSYEQYF.

This clonotype has ten or more counts. The CDR3 region has the DNA TGCGCCAGCAGCCAAGATAGGGGGACTAGAGGCAATGAGCAGTTCTTC. This gives the protein CASSQDRGTRGNEQFF. The genes are TRBV4-3 and TRBJ2-1; 8 bases match TRBD2. Per germline, CDR1 LGHNA and CDR2 YSLEER. This CDR3 has 16 residues. The junction had 7 bases not matched to a gene; V was cut back by 0 bases and J by 6 bases.

The V and J genes are TRBV6-1 and TRBJ2-1, with 9 bases lining up with TRBD2. The CDR3 sequence is 15 residues long. V trimming: 2 bases; J trimming: 4 bases; junction bases outside the gene matches: 3. Germline CDR1 MNHNS, CDR2 SASEGT. The CDR3 sequence: CASSEFAGGYNEQFF. CDR3 bases: TGTGCCAGCAGTGAATTTGCGGGGGGGTACAATGAGCAGTTCTTC.

This clonotype came up once. J is TRBJ1-5 and V is TRBV10-2; no clear D gene. Between the trimmed V and J ends, which lost 0 bases and 7 bases, there was a span of 13 bases. This CDR3 has 15 amino acids. Germline CDR1 WSHSY, CDR2 SAAADI. The CDR3, as DNA: TGCGCCAGCAGTGAGTCGATTGCGGGAAGACAGCCCCAGCATTTT. Translation: CASSESIAGRQPQHF.

The sample holds a few counts of this clonotype. This chain links TRBV7-9 with TRBJ1-1; tentative D call: TRBD1 (5 bases). The length of the CDR3 is 14 residues. V gave up 6 bases and J gave up 5 bases, with 16 bases separating them. Germline V gene data show CDR1 as SEHNR and CDR2 as FQNEAQ (reference sequence). The CDR3 loop reads CASSLLDRGTEAFF. The CDR3, as DNA: TGTGCCAGCAGTCTTCTCGACAGAGGGACTGAAGCTTTCTTT.

V gene TRBV3-1 combines with J gene TRBJ2-7; D remains unclear. Trimming left V 2 bases short and J 2 bases short, with 13 bases between. Germline values: CDR1 LGHDT, CDR2 YNNKEL (reference sequence). This CDR3 is 15 amino acids long. In DNA, the CDR3 is TGTGCCAGCAGCCAATATATTGACGGACCCTACGAGCAGTACTTC. This sequence encodes CASSQYIDGPYEQYF.

This clonotype was counted at least ten times. The V gene is TRBV7-9, the J gene TRBJ1-5; 9 bases match TRBD1. Per the germline V gene, CDR1 is SEHNR and CDR2 is FQNEAQ (reference sequence). V trimming: 5 bases; J trimming: 7 bases; junction bases outside the gene matches: 6. This CDR3 has 14 amino acids. The DNA for the CDR3 is TGTGCCAGCAGCGGCACAGGGGGCTTCCAGCCCCAGCATTTT. Protein: CASSGTGGFQPQHF.

This chain links TRBV5-1 with TRBJ1-3, with D possibly matching TRBD1 (6 bases). The V end lost 0 bases, the J end lost 0 bases, and 16 bases lay between the germline ends. Looked up from germline, CDR1 is SGHRS and CDR2 is YFSETQ. The CDR3 has 18 residues. In DNA form, the CDR3 reads TGCGCCAGCAGCTTGGTAGGGGGGAAGGTCGGCTCTGGAAACACCATATATTTT. Its protein is CASSLVGGKVGSGNTIYF.

The chain recombines TRBV20-1 with TRBJ2-7, with a weak D call TRBD1 (5 bases). The V end was cut by 2 bases, the J end by 3 bases, with 8 bases between. This CDR3 has 12 amino acids. CDR1 is DFQATT, CDR2 SNEGSKA, per germline (reference sequence). The DNA of the CDR3 is TGCAGTGCTAGACCCGACAGCTACGAGCAGTACTTC. It codes for CSARPDSYEQYF.

At least ten counts were recorded for this clonotype. This chain joins TRBV12-3 or TRBV12-4 and TRBJ1-2; TRBD1 might be the D (5 bases). V lost 6 bases and J 6 bases, leaving 20 bases between the germline ends. The CDR3 totals 15 residues. The CDR3 DNA reads as TGTGCCAGCAGCCCACTAATTTCAGGGTATGATGGCTACACCTTC. Protein: CASSPLISGYDGYTF.

V is TRBV10-2 and J is TRBJ2-3; D ambiguous. This CDR3 spans 19 amino acids. Germline V CDR1 and CDR2: WSHSY, SAAADI. V was clipped by 7 bases and J by 4 bases, with 30 bases between them. CDR3 DNA sequence: TGCGCCAGCATCCCGGAAGCCCCCACTCCCCTCTCAGTGGCAGATACGCAGTATTTT. This sequence encodes CASIPEAPTPLSVADTQYF.

This clonotype was seen more than once but under ten times. The rearrangement uses TRBV4-3 and TRBJ1-3, with TRBD1 as a possible D gene (5 bases). The germline V gene encodes CDR1 LGHNA and CDR2 YSLEER. Between the trimmed V and J ends, which lost 1 base and 1 base, there was a span of 11 bases. The CDR3 is 16 amino acids. CDR3 sequence reads: CASSQARTGSGNTIYF. CDR3 coding DNA: TGCGCCAGCAGCCAAGCCCGCACAGGATCTGGAAACACCATATATTTT.

This clonotype was detected only a few times. The chain employs TRBV9 and TRBJ1-2; unclear D gene. This CDR3 is 14 amino acids long. V was clipped by 4 bases and J by 13 bases, with 23 bases between them. Germline V gives CDR1 SGDLS, CDR2 YYNGEE. The CDR3 loop is CASSLRHEVTLVTF. In DNA form, the CDR3 reads TGTGCCAGCAGCCTCCGACATGAAGTGACCCTTGTCACCTTC.

The V gene is TRBV18, the J gene TRBJ2-1; D is unclear. Germline V lookup: CDR1 KGHSH, CDR2 LQKENI. The CDR3 runs to 11 residues. V was pared by 6 bases and J by 10 bases, with 10 bases between. DNA for the CDR3: TGTGCCAGCTCCCCAGATGAGGAGCAGTTCTTC. It yields the protein CASSPDEEQFF.

In its sample, this clonotype was seen many times. The V call is TRBV20-1, the J call TRBJ1-2; 7 bases agree with TRBD1. Germline-derived CDR1 and CDR2 are DFQATT and SNEGSKA (reference sequence). The CDR3 has 13 residues. V was pared by 1 base and J by 5 bases, with 4 bases of the junction left unmatched. CDR3 region: CSARAGQTYGYTF. Written as DNA, the CDR3 is TGCAGTGCTAGAGCGGGACAGACATATGGCTACACCTTC.

Ten or more counts support this clonotype. This chain links TRBV6-5 with TRBJ2-7, with D unresolved. The CDR3 sequence is 11 residues long. Between the trimmed V and J ends, which lost 5 bases and 4 bases, there was a span of 6 bases. From germline, CDR1 is MNHEY and CDR2 SVGAGI. CDR3 in amino acids: CASSKGYEQYF. As DNA, the CDR3 is TGTGCCAGCAGTAAGGGATACGAGCAGTACTTC.

This chain links TRBV4-1 with TRBJ2-7; 7 nucleotides line up with TRBD1. This CDR3 has 17 residues. Germline-derived CDR1 and CDR2 are MGHRA and YSYEKL. V dropped 3 bases and J dropped 5; count of bases not matched to a gene: 16. DNA of the CDR3: TGCGCCAGCAGCCATCCCCCGAAAAGACAGGGCCCCCACGAGCAGTACTTC. Protein product: CASSHPPKRQGPHEQYF.

The chain joins TRBV20-1 to TRBJ2-1; TRBD2 is a possible D gene (7 bases). Germline V gives CDR1 DFQATT, CDR2 SNEGSKA (reference sequence). The CDR3 extends over 14 amino acids. V was shortened by 3 bases and J by 6 bases, with 15 bases between the two germline ends. In DNA, the CDR3 is TGCAGTGCTAGTCGAGGGGGGGTCTTCAATGAGCAGTTCTTC. It encodes CSASRGGVFNEQFF.

This clonotype was observed many times. At one boundary the junction diverges from the germline segment, which might be a read error. The V gene is TRBV24-1, the J gene TRBJ1-5; D remains unclear. Germline lookup yields CDR1 KGHDR and CDR2 SFDVKD. CDR3 length: 13 amino acids. The CDR3 DNA reads TGTGCCACCAGTGATTTGGGGAATCGGCCCCAGCATTTT. Encoded protein: CATSDLGNRPQHF.

A few counts support this clonotype. The chain joins TRBV7-9 to TRBJ1-1; maybe TRBD1 (6 bases). The CDR3 has 16 amino acids. Germline V gene sequence: CDR1 SEHNR, CDR2 FQNEAQ (reference sequence). The V end lost 4 bases, the J end lost 1 base, and 16 bases lay between the germline ends. The CDR3 region is CASSSIGGSWNTEAFF. The CDR3, as DNA: TGTGCCAGCAGCTCAATCGGGGGCTCGTGGAACACTGAAGCTTTCTTT.

This clonotype showed up just a few times. The J gene is TRBJ2-7, the V gene TRBV7-6; D tentatively reads TRBD1 or TRBD2 (5 bases each). V lost 5 bases and J 3 bases, leaving 8 bases between the germline ends. The CDR3 length is 12 residues. The germline gives CDR1 SGHVS, CDR2 FNYEAQ. CDR3 sequence reads: CASSRDGYEQYF. The CDR3 nucleotides are TGTGCCAGCAGCCGGGACGGCTACGAGCAGTACTTC.

This clonotype appeared a few times. The chain recombines TRBV11-3 with TRBJ2-1, with 7 bases matching TRBD1. Germline-derived CDR1 and CDR2 are SGHNT and YENEEA. This CDR3 is built from 17 residues. Losses at the gene ends were 1 base for V and 2 bases for J; bases not matched to a gene: 8. The CDR3 here is CASSLGPGTATYNEQFF. The DNA of the CDR3 is TGTGCCAGCAGCTTAGGGCCCGGGACAGCTACCTACAATGAGCAGTTCTTC.

The rearrangement uses TRBV24-1 and TRBJ2-3, with TRBD2 matching 13 bases. V dropped 4 bases and J dropped 1; count of bases not matched to a gene: 4. CDR3 size: 17 residues. CDR1 and CDR2 (germline): KGHDR, SFDVKD. This CDR3 reads CATSDPGLAGGTDTQYF. DNA for the CDR3: TGTGCCACCAGTGACCCTGGACTAGCGGGGGGCACAGATACGCAGTATTTT.

In this sample, this clonotype turned up many times. The chain recombines TRBV4-2 with TRBJ2-3; possibly TRBD2 for D (5 bases). The germline V gene has CDR1 LGHNA and CDR2 YNFKEQ. V lost 0 bases and J 2 bases, leaving 24 bases between the germline ends. The CDR3 is made up of 20 amino acids. CDR3 amino acids: CASSQDWSRATAVHTDTQYF. As DNA, the CDR3 is TGTGCCAGCAGCCAAGATTGGTCGCGGGCCACGGCGGTACACACAGATACGCAGTATTTT.

This clonotype was recorded at least ten times. The chain employs TRBV11-2 and TRBJ1-4; D possibly corresponds to TRBD1 (5 bases). The CDR3 has 14 amino acids. The ends were cut back, 4 bases at V and 7 bases at J, with 13 bases in the middle. Germline V gives CDR1 SGHAT, CDR2 FQNNGV. CDR3: CASSSPRGGEKLFF. The CDR3 nucleotides read TGTGCCAGCAGCTCTCCGCGGGGGGGTGAAAAACTGTTTTTT.

This clonotype was observed a few times. V is TRBV10-1 and J is TRBJ1-2, with 9 bases lining up with TRBD1. The CDR3 has 13 residues. CDR1 WNHNN and CDR2 SYGVQD come from the germline V gene (reference sequence). J lost 6 bases, V lost 7 bases, and 6 bases had no gene match. CDR3 sequence reads: CASIPDRGDGYTF. The CDR3 coding sequence is TGCGCCAGCATACCCGACAGGGGGGATGGCTACACCTTC.

The gene calls are TRBV7-8 and TRBJ2-7, with D possibly matching TRBD2 (5 bases). CDR3 size: 15 residues. Germline assignment: CDR1 SGHVS and CDR2 FQNEAQ. With 1 base removed from V and 3 bases from J, the gap between germline ends came to 13 bases. CDR3 amino acids: CASSLVRGIVYEQYF. CDR3 DNA: TGTGCCAGCAGCTTAGTCCGGGGAATAGTCTACGAGCAGTACTTC.

The chain has TRBV5-4 and TRBJ2-1, with TRBD1 matching over 9 bases. The J segment lost 4 bases and the V segment lost 0 bases, leaving 5 bases of the junction unmatched. This CDR3 spans 16 amino acids. CDR1 and CDR2 (germline): SGHNT, YYREEE (reference sequence). The CDR3 DNA sequence: TGTGCCAGCAGCTTGGCGGGACAGGGAGCTTACAATGAGCAGTTCTTC. Translating gives CASSLAGQGAYNEQFF.

This clonotype was counted many times. This rearrangement joins TRBV20-1 to TRBJ2-3; D may be TRBD1 (6 bases). This CDR3 is built from 14 residues. Germline assignment: CDR1 DFQATT and CDR2 SNEGSKA (reference sequence). Trimming took off 5 bases at V and 0 bases at J, with 12 bases between the two ends. CDR3 sequence (DNA): TGCAGTGCTCCGGACAGCTCTAGCACAGATACGCAGTATTTT. It is translated as CSAPDSSSTDTQYF.

This clonotype appeared a few times. The chain has TRBV4-3 and TRBJ1-1; 7 bases match TRBD1. The CDR3 extends over 15 amino acids. The junction had 4 bases not matched to a gene; V was cut back by 0 bases and J by 3 bases. The germline V gene encodes CDR1 LGHNA and CDR2 YSLEER. This chain's CDR3 is CASSQEGRGDTEAFF. The CDR3, as DNA: TGCGCCAGCAGCCAAGAAGGCAGGGGGGACACTGAAGCTTTCTTT.

This clonotype turned up a few times. The chain combines TRBV13 with TRBJ2-4; D perhaps matches TRBD2 (6 bases). The V end was cut by 4 bases, the J end by 1 base, with 14 bases between. The CDR3 has 16 amino acids. The V gene's germline CDR1 is PRHDT and CDR2 FYEKMQ (reference sequence). This chain's CDR3 is CASSSFGGKAKNIQYF. The CDR3 coding sequence is TGTGCCAGCAGCTCGTTTGGGGGGAAGGCCAAAAACATTCAGTACTTC.